Listed below are T cell receptor beta chains from one sample, sequenced in a study of blood T cells in healthy people across ages. MiXCR was run by TCRdb on the 5' RACE reads, yielding one entry per CDR3 protein. In the table there are 660,000 or so distinct CDR3 sequences, 45% to 65% of which are singletons. Material for sequencing was blood. The receptors here all came from a man aged 55-75 years in good health. Both conserved end residues are part of each CDR3. D genes are given only for firm matches. The listing skips clone size in some rows; elsewhere it reads once, few, many or a size class.

cdr3_nt: TGTGCCAGCAGTGAAGGGACGGGGGGTCAGCCCCAGCATTTT; cdr3_aa: CASSEGTGGQPQHF; d_call: .; v_call: TRBV2; j_call: TRBJ1-5; clone_size: few
cdr3_nt: TGTGCCAGCAGCCAAGCTTCTAGCGGGGGGAACACCGGGGAGCTGTTTTTT; cdr3_aa: CASSQASSGGNTGELFF; d_call: TRBD2; v_call: TRBV4-2; j_call: TRBJ2-2; clone_size: .
cdr3_nt: TGTGCCAGCAGAGGGTCCTTGGAGCAGTACTTC; cdr3_aa: CASRGSLEQYF; d_call: .; v_call: TRBV6-2/TRBV6-3; j_call: TRBJ2-4; clone_size: .
cdr3_nt: TGTGCCATCAGTGAGTCGAGAGGGACGGGAAAAAACATTCAGTACTTC; cdr3_aa: CAISESRGTGKNIQYF; d_call: .; v_call: TRBV10-3; j_call: TRBJ2-4; clone_size: .
cdr3_nt: TGTGCCAGCAGCGCATCAGGCGCCGATGGTTATGGCTACACCTTC; cdr3_aa: CASSASGADGYGYTF; d_call: .; v_call: TRBV7-9; j_call: TRBJ1-2; clone_size: .
cdr3_nt: TGTGCCAGCAGCTTACTAGCGTTAGAGACCCAGTACTTC; cdr3_aa: CASSLLALETQYF; d_call: TRBD2; v_call: TRBV6-6; j_call: TRBJ2-5; clone_size: .
cdr3_nt: TGTGCCAGCAAGGGGGCCAGCGCGGGGTTTGCGGAGACCCAGTACTTC; cdr3_aa: CASKGASAGFAETQYF; d_call: .; v_call: TRBV27; j_call: TRBJ2-5; clone_size: .
cdr3_nt: TGTGCCAGCAGCTTCGGCCAGCACACCGGGGAGCTGTTTTTT; cdr3_aa: CASSFGQHTGELFF; d_call: .; v_call: TRBV5-5; j_call: TRBJ2-2; clone_size: .
cdr3_nt: TGCGCCAGCAGCTTGCGGCAGGGGGAACAAGAGACCCAGTACTTC; cdr3_aa: CASSLRQGEQETQYF; d_call: TRBD1; v_call: TRBV5-1; j_call: TRBJ2-5; clone_size: .
cdr3_nt: TGCGCCAGCAGCCAAGATCAGGGGGGGACCACTGAAGCTTTCTTT; cdr3_aa: CASSQDQGGTTEAFF; d_call: TRBD1; v_call: TRBV4-1; j_call: TRBJ1-1; clone_size: .
cdr3_nt: TGTGCCAGCAGTACCCAGGGGGCCCACTCCTACGAGCAGTACTTC; cdr3_aa: CASSTQGAHSYEQYF; d_call: TRBD1; v_call: TRBV2; j_call: TRBJ2-7; clone_size: .
cdr3_nt: TGTGCCAGCAGTACGCTGTTTCGAGCGGGTGGGGATACGCAGTATTTT; cdr3_aa: CASSTLFRAGGDTQYF; d_call: .; v_call: TRBV28; j_call: TRBJ2-3; clone_size: .
cdr3_nt: TGTGCCAGCTCACCTATAGGACAGAGCACCTGGGAGCTGTTTTTT; cdr3_aa: CASSPIGQSTWELFF; d_call: .; v_call: TRBV18; j_call: TRBJ2-2; clone_size: .
cdr3_nt: TGTGCCACCAGTGACCGTGGGACAGCAAACTATGGCTACACCTTC; cdr3_aa: CATSDRGTANYGYTF; d_call: TRBD1; v_call: TRBV24-1; j_call: TRBJ1-2; clone_size: .
cdr3_nt: TGCGCCAGCAGCTTGGGGGGCAGATCCTCCTACGAGCAGTACTTC; cdr3_aa: CASSLGGRSSYEQYF; d_call: .; v_call: TRBV5-1; j_call: TRBJ2-7; clone_size: few
cdr3_nt: TGTGCCAGCAGCTTAGTTGGGCCTCCAGGGGCCGAAGCTTTCTTT; cdr3_aa: CASSLVGPPGAEAFF; d_call: .; v_call: TRBV7-9; j_call: TRBJ1-1; clone_size: .
cdr3_nt: TGTGCCAGCAGCGTAGGGGTAACTAGCACAGATACGCAGTATTTT; cdr3_aa: CASSVGVTSTDTQYF; d_call: .; v_call: TRBV9; j_call: TRBJ2-3; clone_size: .
cdr3_nt: TGTGCCAGCAGTTTGGTACAGGTGAGCTCCTACAATGAGCAGTTCTTC; cdr3_aa: CASSLVQVSSYNEQFF; d_call: .; v_call: TRBV28; j_call: TRBJ2-1; clone_size: .
cdr3_nt: TGTGCCAGCAGTTTTTGGGTCACAGATACGCAGTATTTT; cdr3_aa: CASSFWVTDTQYF; d_call: .; v_call: TRBV12-3/TRBV12-4; j_call: TRBJ2-3; clone_size: .
cdr3_nt: TGCAGTGCTAGTATAGGATTATGGGGCCGCCAGTACTTC; cdr3_aa: CSASIGLWGRQYF; d_call: .; v_call: TRBV20-1; j_call: TRBJ2-5; clone_size: few
cdr3_nt: TGTGCCAGCAGTTACCTTTCGCGTTCTGGGGCCAACGTCCTGACTTTC; cdr3_aa: CASSYLSRSGANVLTF; d_call: .; v_call: TRBV6-5; j_call: TRBJ2-6; clone_size: few